The entry below gives a single TCR beta chain sequence along with its context. What antigen it recognizes has not been identified. Base qualities are not at hand, and no much larger clone is one base apart. TCRbeta CDR3 regions were sequenced with the immunoSEQ Assay. After extraction, genomic DNA underwent amplification by bias-controlled multiplex PCR, followed by high-throughput sequencing. Under the source paper's analysis protocol: To quantify the absolute abundance of every unique TCRbeta CDR3 region, sequences were collapsed and filtered. T cell fraction was estimated by normalizing TCRbeta template counts to usable DNA, with usable DNA measured through amplification of reference genes found in all nucleated cells. Repertoire TCRs were annotated as SARS-CoV-2-specific by exact matching of V gene, CDR3 amino acid sequence and J gene to a known reactive TCR set. The reference SARS-CoV-2 TCR set was obtained from MIRA and was filtered for enrichment in COVID-19-positive ImmuneCODE repertoires, whereby public or cross-reactive TCRs were removed. Drawing on the MIRA antigens, annotated TCRs were analysed further at the level of specific ORF or position within ORF. Breadth was defined as the number of annotated unique rearrangements divided by the total number of unique productive rearrangements, and depth was defined as the summed frequency of the annotated unique rearrangements. Group comparisons of TCR breadth used two-sided Wilcoxon rank-sum tests. TCRdb took over this immuneACCESS table, retaining in-frame rearrangements with V and J assigned. Such tables are incomplete; in checked studies, under half of the missing clones stem from an unresolved V gene, and the remainder is unexplained. V and J calls and clone size are as listed in that table; D and trimming were resolved from the DNA. The sample contains about 680,000 clones, 80% to 90% of them found a single time. The ten top clones hold approximately 1.5% of the sample.

The data derive from a study of Ad26.COV2.S vaccination and SARS-CoV-2 variants (dated by TCRdb to about 2021). About the study as a whole: Vaccine-arm donors came from COV1001, a multicentre, randomized, double-blind, placebo-controlled phase I-IIa trial of Ad26.COV2.S in healthy adults. Ad26.COV2.S was administered intramuscularly at 5 x 10^10 or 1 x 10^11 viral particles, either as a single shot or as two shots given 56 days apart. TCRbeta repertoire sequencing served as the tool for gauging how specific and how broad the SARS-CoV-2-reactive T cell receptors were following Ad26.COV2.S vaccination. The TCR-sequenced set comprised around 30 samples: about 19 Ad26.COV2.S vaccine recipients, 5 placebo recipients and 8 SARS-CoV-2 convalescent individuals. Participants in the trial were split at random into five groups of five each, receiving low-dose or high-dose Ad26.COV2.S once or twice, or else placebo on both occasions. Throughout the experiments and outcome assessment, investigators stayed blinded to trial group allocation. Points the paper makes about the study in general: The authors noted that total T cell responses may have been underestimated by the TCR breadth and depth analyses. Non-spike TCR breadth was comparable between vaccine and placebo recipients, consistent with the vaccine containing only spike. The study was not powered to compare responses between vaccine doses or regimens. After vaccination, substantial breadth of spike-specific CD8+ and CD4+ T cell responses was reported. Spike-specific TCR breadth was higher in Ad26.COV2.S recipients than in placebo recipients (P = 0.0014).

Taken from cysteine to phenylalanine, the CDR3 has 18 residues. Just the 54-base CDR3 DNA is kept, in frame starting at base 1. From the germline V gene (reference sequence), CDR1 is SEHNR and CDR2 is FQNEAQ. Germline trimming: 4 bases from V, 3 bases from J; junction bases outside gene matches: 10. The treatment or condition label, as the study defines it: some 19 received Ad26.COV2.S at low or high dose, single or two shots; about 5 received placebo; per-sample allocation not given. Repertoires of vaccine and placebo recipients were sequenced from samples taken on day 63 after the first injection. In Cohort 1b, about two dozen adults aged 18-55 years were enrolled at a single site in Boston, USA, between 29 July and 7 August 2020. As a vaccine, Ad26.COV2.S was a replication-incompetent adenovirus type 26 vector that expressed a prefusion-stabilized SARS-CoV-2 spike protein derived from the original Wuhan strain.

The V gene is TRBV7-9 and the J gene is TRBJ2-7; 15 central bases correspond to TRBD2. The TCR sequence derives from a person aged 18-60 years who received the Ad26.COV2.S COVID-19 vaccine or a placebo. Material: peripheral blood, obtained in a trial of Ad26.COV2.S vaccine versus placebo. Here the CDR3 is given as CASSYPGTSGGPIYEQYF. The DNA sequence is TGTGCCAGCAGCTACCCGGGGACTAGCGGGGGGCCGATCTACGAGCAGTACTTC.